This T cell receptor (beta chain) stems from a study of blood T cell repertoires in COVID-19. Study-level information: Specimens from acute and convalescent COVID-19 originated in the United States, Italy and Spain. T cells, B-cell-depleted T cells, or PBMCs provided the cDNA or gDNA that served as material.

Germline V gene lookup returns CDR1 SGHRS and CDR2 YFSETQ. The CDR3 extends over 16 amino acids. V was clipped by 2 bases and J by 6 bases; unmatched bases: 7. Enrollment of patients from Seattle took place during active infection, with longitudinal follow-up. Sequenced by immunoSEQ multiplex PCR; TCRdb stores in-frame clones only, minus some. The data contain under 250,000 clones, more than 85% of them singletons. The chain combines TRBV5-1 with TRBJ2-7; 14 positions match TRBD2. The TCR comes from a man aged 55 to 69 with COVID-19, enrolled during active disease. The sequencing input was peripheral blood. The CDR3, as DNA: TGCGCCAGCAGCTTAGGGACTAGCGGGAGTGTACTCGAGCAGTACTTC. This encodes CASSLGTSGSVLEQYF.